This TCR beta chain is from a study of cytomegalovirus exposure and HLA in healthy donors listed by TCRdb under 2017. With respect to the entire study: In an earlier analysis of some 550 of the donors, 250 to 300 Gb of sequence data and approximately 120 million unique TCR beta sequences from 150 million to 200 million T cells were reported. The aim of the study was to test whether cataloging public T cell receptors could identify signatures of past pathogen exposure. Along with the approximately 650-subject first cohort, a separate validation cohort of around 120 different subjects was used. The later analysis used no new phenotypic data to find candidate immune exposures, relying instead on TCR beta sequences and their occurrence across donors. Across some 400 genotyped donors of the cohort, an average of about 220,000 unique TCR beta nucleotide sequences per donor were sequenced, and roughly a sixth of those sequences were non-productive. To predict cytomegalovirus infection status, the study brought together high-throughput TCR immunosequencing, statistical association of individual TCRs with disease status, and machine learning. To study patterns of TCR occurrence, a later analysis re-analyzed previously published TCR beta repertoires from several hundred donors and added high-resolution HLA genotyping. The number of donors typed differed by locus, with about 629-630 for A, B, C, DRB1 and DQB1, more than 500 for DQA1, over 600 for DPA1, and approximately 470 for DPB1. The study used immunosequencing to profile the T cell repertoires of several hundred subjects and linked those repertoires to cytomegalovirus serostatus. Both class I and class II loci were covered by HLA typing, at four-digit resolution. Approximately 310 gigabases of sequencing data and 80 million or so unique TCR sequences were included in an early release covering 500 to 750 HLA-typed donors. All discovery cohort repertoires had been generated on a single sequencing platform. Roughly five DR-DQ haplotypes were handled as single units for association and clustering, since linkage in the cohort was strong. An earlier analysis of 500 to 650 of the donors applied high-throughput TCR beta sequencing to assess whether each TCR beta V gene segment acted as functional or pseudogenic. Donor age, sex, ethnicity and CMV serostatus were collected together with the repertoire data. Of the 398 genotyped donors, 81% fell in the genetic ancestry cluster associated with self-reported Caucasian donors. A later genetic analysis took genome-wide SNP genotypes for about 55% of the roughly 700 donors and used that subset as a discovery cohort. Study-wide findings and limitations: A further reported finding was that TCR beta sequences accurately predicted the HLA-A and HLA-B alleles for most subjects in the first cohort. Three of the identified cytomegalovirus-associated TCR beta chains were confirmed in vitro to be specific for cytomegalovirus antigens. The classifier was reported to diagnose cytomegalovirus status with high specificity and sensitivity in both the original and validation cohorts. Immune exposure information for the cohort was limited to CMV serostatus. Strong co-occurrence of HLA alleles, especially DR and DQ, made assigning TCR associations to individual alleles difficult. In a later analysis, 16,951 TCR beta sequences were associated with specific HLA alleles at a false discovery rate of 0.05. Compared with equally common non-associated chains, HLA-associated TCR beta chains in a later analysis were more clonally expanded and had lower generation probabilities. The study listed 170 or so TCR beta chains as associated with cytomegalovirus. According to a later analysis, TCR association rates differed among HLA loci, with DRB1 alleles showing the most associated TCRs and HLA-C alleles showing the fewest. A cluster of highly shared sequence variants was judged likely to represent a technical artifact of the sequencing pipeline. Several of the top co-occurrence clusters appeared to be linked to parvovirus B19, influenza, CMV and Epstein-Barr virus, according to a later analysis. Correlated functional status among segregating V segments might be attributable to linkage disequilibrium, but an unknown experimental factor could not be ruled out. Across donors, most TCR sequences were observed very rarely, whereas some public TCRs were present in many individuals. In this cohort, only TCR beta chains were sequenced, and detectable features were limited by the absence of alpha or paired-chain data. V-gene and J-gene trimming of TCR beta chains was associated with a missense DCLRE1C variant in a later genetic analysis, and the association was replicated in an independent cohort. The authors suggested that the approach could potentially be generalized to other disease states and immunological phenotypes. Because counts were too low, seventeen rarely observed V segments, including chromosome 9 orphons, were excluded from the earlier analysis of fewer than 650 of the donors. A later genetic analysis reported fewer N-insertions in productive TCRs among donors in an Asian-associated ancestry cluster than the roughly 620-donor mean. In an earlier analysis of around 600 of the donors, most TCR beta V segments were observed in productive rearrangements about 87% or about 30% of the time, broadly matching IMGT annotations. The 87-base-pair reads could not distinguish some IMGT-functional V segments, including TRBV6-2 and TRBV6-3, so those segments were excluded. Presence/absence analyses assumed roughly uniform sequencing depth across donors, an assumption that may not hold. According to a later analysis, most CMV-associated TCR beta chains appeared to be HLA-restricted, and the HLA associations seemed to be driven largely by CMV exposure. Because HLA typing was missing for some donors at each locus, association tests included only the typed subset.

Spanning cysteine to phenylalanine, the CDR3 consists of 12 amino acids. Only the CDR3 DNA stays, 36 bases, in frame from base 1. From a lookup of the germline V gene, CDR1 and CDR2 are SQVTM and ANQGSEA. V and J are truncated by 7 bases and 2 bases respectively, leaving an intervening sequence of 9 bases. In total, around 600 healthy bone marrow donors made up the cohort. At the time of sampling, every cohort member was nominally healthy, though immune exposures that went unrecorded were likely present. The donor was CMV seronegative and was included in the group of about 350 seronegative cohort members. Every donor gave a peripheral blood sample, and the peripheral blood mononuclear cells from that sample were used for TCR beta sequencing. The Qiagen DNeasy Blood Extraction Kit was used to extract genomic DNA from the blood cell samples. This clone has just a few counts. Its antigen remains undetermined. The record has no base qualities; no much larger clone is one base away.

Libraries were constructed by the immunoSEQ multiplex PCR assay. For the multiplex PCR, a mixture combining 60 forward primers for TCR Vbeta segments and 13 reverse primers for TCR Jbeta segments was used. The CDR3 region of rearranged TCR beta genes was amplified from genomic DNA with a multiplex PCR assay. The Illumina HiSeq System was used to sequence the amplified TCR beta libraries as 87-base-pair reads. Regarding the original processing steps: A later analysis counted about 76 million unique TCR beta chains across the 666 repertoires, and roughly 10 million of these chains were shared by at least two donors. Raw reads were error-corrected and collapsed into unique sequences by a nearest-neighbor algorithm in which closely related sequences were merged to remove PCR and sequencing errors. CDR3 sequences were aligned to IMGT reference sequences to assign V, D and J gene segments. For a sequence to be retained, at least a six-nucleotide match to both a V gene segment and a J gene segment was required. Rearrangements were classified as productive when the CDR3 lacked stop codons and remained in frame with V and J, and all other rearrangements were classified as non-productive. CDR3 was defined by IMGT convention, running from the second conserved V-encoded cysteine to the conserved J-encoded phenylalanine. The earlier analysis of 500 to 650 of the donors excluded any sequence lacking an unambiguous match to a single V gene segment. An earlier analysis of approximately 590 of the donors called V segments functional above 56.7% productive rearrangements and segregating when the between-donor standard deviation exceeded 5%. A statistical classification framework was built to diagnose cytomegalovirus status from the catalog of TCR beta chain sequences. In a later analysis, TCR nucleotide sequences were compared against IMGT/GENE-DB human TR gene sequences so that V and J genes could be assigned. A later analysis assigned CDR3 sequences and most-parsimonious VDJ recombination scenarios with the TCRdist pipeline. In a later analysis, every TCR beta chain was defined by the combination of its CDR3 amino acid sequence and its V-gene family, and reads without a unique V-gene family were dropped. A later analysis removed 500 to 650 highly shared, low-generation-probability nucleotide sequences to deal with suspected cross-contamination and a sequencing artifact. A later analysis calculated a clonal expansion index for each public chain from normalized within-repertoire ranks of inferred template counts. A later analysis computed generation probabilities with a VDJ recombination model fitted to out-of-frame rearrangements, and checked the results against IGoR. In a later analysis, hypergeometric tests were used to score TCR-TCR, TCR-HLA and TCR-CMV co-occurrence, with a repertoire-size bias correction applied to TCR pairs. In a later analysis, false discovery rates were estimated by permuting HLA or CMV assignments 20 times. In a later analysis, co-occurring TCRs were grouped using DBSCAN, and TCRdist sequence similarity was added for clustering within HLA-allele-positive subsets. Repertoires with fewer than 30,000 or more than 120,000 public chains were left out of co-occurrence clustering, as were five repertoires with anomalous nucleotide sharing. TCRdb holds this immuneACCESS table with in-frame rearrangements only. Some clones are missing; in checked studies, unresolved V genes explain under half, and the rest has no known cause. V, J and clone size were drawn from that table, and D and trimming were deduced from the DNA. The sample contains 98,000 or so clones, roughly three quarters of them found a single time. The ten largest clones capture 7.7% of the sample.

The V and J genes are TRBV29-1 and TRBJ1-3; a tentative D call is TRBD1 (6 bases match). The sequencing sample was made of PBMCs. The sequence derives from a female donor in good health and CMV-seronegative. The encoded CDR3 is CSGGGTGNTIYF. The DNA reads as follows: TGCAGCGGGGGGGGCACTGGAAACACCATATATTTT. Reference TRBV29-1 and TRBJ1-3 genes cover what lies past the CDR3, so the full variable domain is SAVISQKPSRDICQRGTSLTIQCQVDSQVTMMFWYRQQPGQSLTLIATANQGSEATYESGFVIDKFPISRPNLTFSTLTVSNMSPEDSSIYLCSGGGTGNTIYFGEGSWLTVV.